This T cell receptor beta chain originates from a study of response to subunit inactivated influenza vaccine. TCRdb processed the RT-PCR reads anew with MiXCR; each CDR3 protein has one entry. The table shows over 400,000 distinct CDR3 sequences, with under 15% occurring only once. Germline loops: CDR1 SGHDN, CDR2 FVKESK. The ends lost 6 bases at V and 3 bases at J; junction bases unmatched: 4. This CDR3 is 14 amino acids long. The genes are TRBV14 and TRBJ2-7; TRBD1 matches 11 bases. The receptor was isolated from a man between 45 and 60 years old who received an inactivated influenza vaccine. This material consisted of PBMCs from blood, taken more than 35 days after vaccination. The CDR3 DNA reads as TGTGCCAGCAGTCGGACAGGGGGCCACTACGAGCAGTACTTC. Its protein product is CASSRTGGHYEQYF.